Here is one T cell receptor (beta chain) with its context. The data originate from a study of blood T cell repertoires in COVID-19. Self-reported history from a screening survey and questionnaire set each donor's cohort. Germline lookup yields CDR1 SGHRS and CDR2 YFSETQ. V was shortened by 4 bases and J by 3 bases, with 8 bases between the two germline ends. The CDR3 has 12 amino acids. TCRdb's table, derived via immunoSEQ multiplex PCR, lists solely in-frame clones and lacks some. The sample has approximately 200,000 clones; about 85% are singletons. V usage is TRBV5-1 and J usage is TRBJ2-7, with a tentative D call TRBD2 (5 bases). Sequenced input: PBMCs or T cells enriched from blood (not recorded which). The origin of this receptor is a man between 25 and 39 years old who had recovered from COVID-19. The CDR3 DNA is TGCGCCAGCAGCCGGACTTTCTACGAGCAGTACTTC. It specifies CASSRTFYEQYF.